This TCR beta chain is from a study of fetal regulatory T cell absence and autoimmunity. Study as a whole: The IPEX patients lacked clinical diabetes but had exocrine pancreas autoimmunity. Points from the study as a whole: Pancreas and cord blood did not differ much in TRB family usage.

This clone came up a few times. Its antigen is currently unknown. The assay was run at survey level. The table came from immunoSEQ multiplex PCR; TCRdb's copy has only in-frame clones and leaves some out. Counted here are some 87,000 clones, roughly 78% occurring once; the ten biggest clones make up less than 2.5%. The ends lost 1 base at V and 0 bases at J; junction bases unmatched: 8. CDR1 and CDR2 (germline): LGHNA, YSLEER. This CDR3 spans 18 amino acids. Sequencing was done on a sample of pancreas tissue. J is TRBJ2-2 and V is TRBV4-3; 7 nucleotides align to TRBD1. This clonotype was obtained from a male donor with IPEX syndrome. CDR3 in amino acids: CASSQVGAGTANTGELFF. The CDR3 DNA sequence: TGCGCCAGCAGCCAAGTTGGAGCCGGGACAGCGAACACCGGGGAGCTGTTTTTT.